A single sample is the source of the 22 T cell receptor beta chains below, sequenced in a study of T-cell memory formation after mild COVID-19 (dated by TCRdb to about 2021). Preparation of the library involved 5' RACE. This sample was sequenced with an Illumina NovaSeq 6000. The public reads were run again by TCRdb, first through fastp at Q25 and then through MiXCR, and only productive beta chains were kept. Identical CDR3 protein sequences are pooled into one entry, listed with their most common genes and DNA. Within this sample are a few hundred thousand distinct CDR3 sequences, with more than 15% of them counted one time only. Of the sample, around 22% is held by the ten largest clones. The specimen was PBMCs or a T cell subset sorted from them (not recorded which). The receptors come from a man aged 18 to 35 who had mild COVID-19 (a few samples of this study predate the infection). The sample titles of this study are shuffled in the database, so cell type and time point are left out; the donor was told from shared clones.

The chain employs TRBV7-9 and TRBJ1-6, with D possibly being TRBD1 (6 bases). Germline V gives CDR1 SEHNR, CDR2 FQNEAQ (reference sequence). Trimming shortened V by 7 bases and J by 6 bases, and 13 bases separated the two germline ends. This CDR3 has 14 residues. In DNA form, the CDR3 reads TGTGCCAGCATAGGAACAGGGATTAATTCACCCCTCCACTTT. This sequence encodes CASIGTGINSPLHF.

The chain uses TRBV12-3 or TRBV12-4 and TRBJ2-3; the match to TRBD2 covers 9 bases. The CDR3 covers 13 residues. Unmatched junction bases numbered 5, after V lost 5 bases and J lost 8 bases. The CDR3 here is CASSEAGGATQYF. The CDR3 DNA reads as TGTGCCAGCAGTGAAGCGGGGGGCGCTACGCAGTATTTT.

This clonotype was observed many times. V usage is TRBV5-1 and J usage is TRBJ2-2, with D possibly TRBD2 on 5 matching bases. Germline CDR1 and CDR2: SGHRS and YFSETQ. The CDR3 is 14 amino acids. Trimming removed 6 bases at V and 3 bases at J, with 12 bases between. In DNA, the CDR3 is TGCGCCAGCAAGCGGCAGACGGACACCGGGGAGCTGTTTTTT. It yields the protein CASKRQTDTGELFF.

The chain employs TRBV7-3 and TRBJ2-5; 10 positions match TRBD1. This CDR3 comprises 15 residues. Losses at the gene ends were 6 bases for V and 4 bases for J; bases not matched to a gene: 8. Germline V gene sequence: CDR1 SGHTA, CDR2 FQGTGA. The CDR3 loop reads CASSRQGAVGETQYF. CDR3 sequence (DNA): TGTGCCAGCAGTCGACAGGGGGCGGTCGGAGAGACCCAGTACTTC. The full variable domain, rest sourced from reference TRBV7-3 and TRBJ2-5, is GAGVSQTPSNKVTEKGKYVELRCDPISGHTALYWYRQSLGQGPEFLIYFQGTGAADDSGLPNDRFFAVRPEGSVSTLKIQRTERGDSAVYLCASSRQGAVGETQYFGPGTRLLVL.

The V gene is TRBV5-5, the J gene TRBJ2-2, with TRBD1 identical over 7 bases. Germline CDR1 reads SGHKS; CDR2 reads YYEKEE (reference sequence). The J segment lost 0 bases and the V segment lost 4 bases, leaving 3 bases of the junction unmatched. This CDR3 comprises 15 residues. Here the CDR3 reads CASSPGGANTGELFF. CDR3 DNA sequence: TGTGCCAGCAGCCCAGGGGGAGCGAACACCGGGGAGCTGTTTTTT.

DNA of the CDR3: TGTGCCACCAGTGATCCCGGGACAGACTATGGCTACACCTTC. Translating it yields CATSDPGTDYGYTF. The chain uses TRBV24-1 and TRBJ1-2, with TRBD1 matching 7 bases. With 3 bases clipped from V and 3 bases from J, the junction kept 3 bases outside the gene matches. The germline CDR1 and CDR2 sequences are KGHDR and SFDVKD. The CDR3 runs to 14 residues.

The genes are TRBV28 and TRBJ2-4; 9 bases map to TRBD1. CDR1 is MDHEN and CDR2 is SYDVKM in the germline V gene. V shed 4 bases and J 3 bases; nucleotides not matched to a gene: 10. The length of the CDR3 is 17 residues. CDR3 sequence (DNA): TGTGCCAGCAGTTCTCCGGGACAGGGATCGGGCAAAAACATTCAGTACTTC. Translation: CASSSPGQGSGKNIQYF.

The CDR3 reads CASTLSSGLAGETQYF. The CDR3 DNA sequence: TGTGCCAGCACCCTGTCCTCGGGACTAGCGGGGGAGACCCAGTACTTC. V is TRBV7-9 and J is TRBJ2-5; TRBD2 aligns across 13 bases. The CDR3 sequence is 16 residues long. Germline V gene sequence: CDR1 SEHNR, CDR2 FQNEAQ (reference sequence). Trimming cost V 7 bases and J 5 bases; bases outside gene matches: 10.

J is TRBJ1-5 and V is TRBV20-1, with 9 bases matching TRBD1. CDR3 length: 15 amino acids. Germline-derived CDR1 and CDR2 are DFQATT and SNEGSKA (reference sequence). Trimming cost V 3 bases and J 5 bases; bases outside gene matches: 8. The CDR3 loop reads CSARTDRGEDQPQHF. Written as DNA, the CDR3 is TGCAGTGCTAGGACGGACAGGGGAGAGGATCAGCCCCAGCATTTT.

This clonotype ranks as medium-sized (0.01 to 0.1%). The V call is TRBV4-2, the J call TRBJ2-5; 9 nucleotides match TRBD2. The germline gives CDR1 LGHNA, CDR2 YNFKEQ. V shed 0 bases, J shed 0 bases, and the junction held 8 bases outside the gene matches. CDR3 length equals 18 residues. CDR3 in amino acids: CASSQEENSGGHQETQYF. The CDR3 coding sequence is TGTGCCAGCAGCCAAGAAGAGAATAGCGGGGGACACCAAGAGACCCAGTACTTC.

DNA of the CDR3: TGCGCCAGCAGCATACTAGCGTATACCGGGGAGCTGTTTTTT. The encoded protein is CASSILAYTGELFF. The chain joins TRBV5-1 to TRBJ2-2; 7 bases fit TRBD2. The CDR3 loop spans 14 amino acids. The V segment lost 4 bases and the J segment 5 bases; nucleotides outside the gene matches: 5. Germline V gives CDR1 SGHRS, CDR2 YFSETQ.

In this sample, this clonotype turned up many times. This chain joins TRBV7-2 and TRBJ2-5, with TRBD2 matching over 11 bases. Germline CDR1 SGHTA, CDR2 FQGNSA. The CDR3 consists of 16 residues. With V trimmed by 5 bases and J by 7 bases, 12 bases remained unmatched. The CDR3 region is CASSAPGSGGVGTQYF. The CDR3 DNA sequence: TGTGCCAGCAGCGCCCCGGGTAGCGGGGGGGTCGGGACCCAGTACTTC.

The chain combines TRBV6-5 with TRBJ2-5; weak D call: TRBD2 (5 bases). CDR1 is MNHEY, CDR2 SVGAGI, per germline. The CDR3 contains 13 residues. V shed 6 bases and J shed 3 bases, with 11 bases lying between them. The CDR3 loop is CASRQLGEETQYF. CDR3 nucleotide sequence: TGTGCCAGCAGGCAACTAGGCGAAGAGACCCAGTACTTC.

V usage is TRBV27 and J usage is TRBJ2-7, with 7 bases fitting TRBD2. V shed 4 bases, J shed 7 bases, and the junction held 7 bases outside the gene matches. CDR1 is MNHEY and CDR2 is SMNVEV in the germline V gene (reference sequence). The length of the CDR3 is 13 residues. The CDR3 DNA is TGTGCCAGCAGTTCGACTAGCCTACAGGAGCAGTACGTC. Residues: CASSSTSLQEQYV.

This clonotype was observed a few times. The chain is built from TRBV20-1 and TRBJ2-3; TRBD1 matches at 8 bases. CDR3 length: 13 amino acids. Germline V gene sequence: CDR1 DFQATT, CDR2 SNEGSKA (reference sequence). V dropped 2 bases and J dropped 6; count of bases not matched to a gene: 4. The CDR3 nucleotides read TGCAGTGCTAGATTACAGGGGGTCGATACGCAGTATTTT. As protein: CSARLQGVDTQYF.

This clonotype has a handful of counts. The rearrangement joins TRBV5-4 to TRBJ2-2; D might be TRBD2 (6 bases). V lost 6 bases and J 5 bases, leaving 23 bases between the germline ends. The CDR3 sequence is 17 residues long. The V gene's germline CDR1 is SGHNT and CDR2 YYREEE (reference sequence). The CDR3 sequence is CASTSSAWRGVTGELFF. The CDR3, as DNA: TGTGCCAGCACTTCTTCCGCCTGGCGGGGTGTAACCGGGGAGCTGTTTTTT.

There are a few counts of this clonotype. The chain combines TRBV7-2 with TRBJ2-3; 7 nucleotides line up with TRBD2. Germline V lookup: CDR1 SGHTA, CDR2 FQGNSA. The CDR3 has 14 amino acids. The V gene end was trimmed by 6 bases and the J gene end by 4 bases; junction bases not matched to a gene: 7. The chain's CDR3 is CASRARAGADTQYF. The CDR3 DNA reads TGTGCCAGCAGGGCGCGGGCGGGGGCAGATACGCAGTATTTT. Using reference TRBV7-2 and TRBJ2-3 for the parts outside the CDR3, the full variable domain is GAGVSQSPSNKVTEKGKDVELRCDPISGHTALYWYRQSLGQGLEFLIYFQGNSAPDKSGLPSDRFSAERTGGSVSTLTIQRTQQEDSAVYLCASRARAGADTQYFGPGTRLTVL.

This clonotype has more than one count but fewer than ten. The CDR3 region has the DNA TGCGCCAGCAGCCAAGGATCGAGCGGGGGGCTTAACACCGGGGAGCTGTTTTTT. Amino acids: CASSQGSSGGLNTGELFF. This chain links TRBV4-1 with TRBJ2-2; TRBD2 aligns across 9 bases. Germline V lookup: CDR1 MGHRA, CDR2 YSYEKL. V shed 1 base and J 2 bases; nucleotides not matched to a gene: 8. The CDR3 is 18 residues long.

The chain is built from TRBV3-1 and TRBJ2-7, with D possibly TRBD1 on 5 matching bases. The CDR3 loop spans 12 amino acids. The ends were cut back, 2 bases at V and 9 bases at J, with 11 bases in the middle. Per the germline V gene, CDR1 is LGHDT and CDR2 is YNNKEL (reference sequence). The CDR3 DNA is TGTGCCAGCAGCCAAATTCCAGGGTGGCAGTACTTC. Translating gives CASSQIPGWQYF.

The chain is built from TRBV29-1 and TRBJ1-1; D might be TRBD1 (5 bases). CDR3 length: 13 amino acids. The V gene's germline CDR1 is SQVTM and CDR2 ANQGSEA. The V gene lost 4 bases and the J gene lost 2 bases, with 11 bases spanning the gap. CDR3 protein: CSVGGRANTEAFF. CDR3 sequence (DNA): TGCAGCGTTGGGGGCCGGGCCAACACTGAAGCTTTCTTT.

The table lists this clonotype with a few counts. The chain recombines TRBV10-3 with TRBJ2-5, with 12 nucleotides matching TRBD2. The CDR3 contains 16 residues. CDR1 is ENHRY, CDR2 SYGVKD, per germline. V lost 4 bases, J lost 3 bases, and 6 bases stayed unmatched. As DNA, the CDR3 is TGTGCCATCAGTGGTACTAGCGGGGGGACTAAAGAGACCCAGTACTTC. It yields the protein CAISGTSGGTKETQYF.

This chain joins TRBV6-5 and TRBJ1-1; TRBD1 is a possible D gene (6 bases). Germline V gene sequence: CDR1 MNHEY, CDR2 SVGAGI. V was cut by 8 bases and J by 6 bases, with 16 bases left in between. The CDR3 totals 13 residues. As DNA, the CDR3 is TGTGCCAGCGTTCCAACCCAGGGGTCTGAAGCTTTCTTT. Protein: CASVPTQGSEAFF.